The 21 T cell receptor beta chains given below trace back to one sample, sequenced in a study of OX40 agonist ivuxolimab in advanced cancers. Assay used: immunoSEQ multiplex PCR; TCRdb lists only in-frame clones, some missing. The profile shows tens of thousands of clones, around 80% of them singletons. Sample: CD4+ or CD8+ T cells sorted from blood, taken in a trial of the OX40 agonist ivuxolimab. The receptors here all came from an adult with an advanced solid tumor such as melanoma, head and neck, liver or kidney cancer.

The V and J genes are TRBV7-3 and TRBJ1-6, with 9 bases aligning to TRBD1. The CDR3 is made up of 15 amino acids. Trimming removed 5 bases from V and 7 bases from J; junction bases left unmatched: 6. Per the germline V gene, CDR1 is SGHTA and CDR2 is FQGTGA. CDR3 region: CASSPTGGQNSPLHF. CDR3 nucleotide sequence: TGTGCCAGCAGCCCGACAGGGGGACAGAATTCACCCCTCCACTTT.

This clone has only a few counts. The chain recombines TRBV7-2 with TRBJ2-2, with D perhaps TRBD2 (6 bases). Germline CDR1 is SGHTA and CDR2 is FQGNSA. The CDR3 runs 16 residues. Trimming left V 3 bases short and J 4 bases short, with 15 bases between. CDR3 bases: TGTGCCAGCAGCTTCCGACCGGGGAGGAGCACCGGGGAGCTGTTTTTT. It encodes CASSFRPGRSTGELFF.

In DNA form, the CDR3 reads TGTGCCAGCAGTGTGGGGGGCGGCAATCAGCCCCAGCATTTT. Residues: CASSVGGGNQPQHF. J is TRBJ1-5 and V is TRBV2, with D possibly being TRBD1 (6 bases). Germline CDR1 and CDR2: SNHLY and FYNNEI. Trimming stripped 4 bases from V and 2 bases from J, with 9 bases between. This CDR3 has 14 amino acids.

The rearrangement uses TRBV2 and TRBJ2-7, with 10 bases identical to TRBD1. This CDR3 region has 14 residues. Germline loops: CDR1 SNHLY, CDR2 FYNNEI. The V gene end was trimmed by 7 bases and the J gene end by 3 bases; junction bases not matched to a gene: 6. DNA of the CDR3: TGTGCCAGCACCCCGGGACAGGGGAACTACGAGCAGTACTTC. This encodes CASTPGQGNYEQYF.

V is TRBV6-5 and J is TRBJ1-1, with TRBD1 as a possible D gene (6 bases). The length of the CDR3 is 15 residues. The V gene lost 1 base and the J gene lost 5 bases, with 14 bases spanning the gap. Germline CDR1 reads MNHEY; CDR2 reads SVGAGI. DNA for the CDR3: TGTGCCAGCAGTTACTTCAGGGTTAGGGGGACTGAAGCTTTCTTT. Encoded protein: CASSYFRVRGTEAFF.

The chain uses TRBV28 and TRBJ1-5; D uncertain. Germline CDR1 is MDHEN and CDR2 is SYDVKM. V gave up 5 bases and J gave up 8 bases, with 13 bases separating them. The CDR3 totals 13 residues. CDR3 loop: CASSVQIKEPQHF. CDR3 DNA: TGTGCCAGCAGTGTCCAGATCAAGGAGCCCCAGCATTTT.

The rearrangement uses TRBV2 and TRBJ2-7, with D perhaps assigned TRBD1 or TRBD2 (5 bases each). The CDR3 runs to 15 residues. V lost 7 bases and J 1 base, leaving 17 bases between the germline ends. Germline V gene lookup returns CDR1 SNHLY and CDR2 FYNNEI. CDR3 nucleotides: TGTGCCAGCACCCCACGAGGGGAGAGGTCCTACGAGCAGTACTTC. Translation gives CASTPRGERSYEQYF.

This clone was seen only a few times. At the DNA level, this CDR3 is encoded by other sequences in the same sample as well. The chain uses TRBV5-1 and TRBJ2-1, with 16 bases aligning to TRBD2. The CDR3 length is 15 residues. Germline loops: CDR1 SGHRS, CDR2 YFSETQ. With V trimmed by 3 bases and J by 9 bases, 3 bases remained unmatched. In DNA form, the CDR3 reads TGCGCCAGCAGCTCGGGACTAGCGGGAGGGGGTGAGCAGTTCTTC. Translation gives CASSSGLAGGGEQFF.

The gene calls are TRBV7-3 and TRBJ1-1; 7 positions match TRBD1. J gave up 4 bases and V 4 bases, and 3 bases lay outside the gene matches. The length of the CDR3 is 13 residues. Germline CDR1 and CDR2: SGHTA and FQGTGA. CDR3 in amino acids: CASSSQGITEAFF. Written as DNA, the CDR3 is TGTGCCAGCAGCTCACAGGGGATCACTGAAGCTTTCTTT.

The table lists this clone with a few counts. The J gene is TRBJ1-4, the V gene TRBV30; no clear D gene. Trimming removed 0 bases from V and 8 bases from J, with 10 bases in between. The CDR3 sequence is 13 residues long. Germline V lookup: CDR1 GTSNPN, CDR2 SVGIG (reference sequence). The CDR3 sequence is CAWSVHGREKLFF. The CDR3 nucleotides are TGTGCCTGGAGTGTACACGGCAGGGAAAAACTGTTTTTT.

The chain employs TRBV7-2 and TRBJ2-5; D possibly corresponds to TRBD2 (5 bases). Germline CDR1 reads SGHTA; CDR2 reads FQGNSA. V lost 2 bases, J lost 5 bases, and 9 bases lay in between. This CDR3 contains 13 residues. The CDR3 DNA sequence: TGTGCCAGCAGCTTAAGGCGAGGGGAGACCCAGTACTTC. Its translation: CASSLRRGETQYF.

V is TRBV29-1 and J is TRBJ2-2, with TRBD2 matching over 8 bases. Germline lookup yields CDR1 SQVTM and CDR2 ANQGSEA. This CDR3 spans 14 amino acids. The V segment lost 2 bases and the J segment 4 bases; nucleotides outside the gene matches: 3. The CDR3 loop reads CSVESGRGTGELFF. The CDR3 DNA reads as TGCAGCGTTGAAAGCGGGAGAGGCACCGGGGAGCTGTTTTTT.

This rearrangement joins TRBV30 to TRBJ2-7; 8 bases are a match to TRBD1. Germline trimming cut 3 bases from V and 12 bases from J; bases unmatched to any gene: 10. The CDR3 consists of 12 residues. Germline-derived CDR1 and CDR2 are GTSNPN and SVGIG (reference sequence). Here the CDR3 DNA reads TGTGCCTGGAGCGTCAACCAGGGGGCGAGGTACTTC. Translated, it gives CAWSVNQGARYF. The full variable domain, rest sourced from reference TRBV30 and TRBJ2-7, is SQTIHQWPATLVQPVGSPLSLECTVEGTSNPNLYWYRQAAGRGLQLLFYSVGIGQISSEVPQNLSASRPQDRQFILSSKKLLLSDSGFYLCAWSVNQGARYFGPGTRLTVT.

The chain is built from TRBV7-2 and TRBJ1-1; D may be TRBD1 (5 bases). V lost 5 bases, J lost 11 bases, and 18 bases lay in between. The CDR3 is 13 residues long. Germline-derived CDR1 and CDR2 are SGHTA and FQGNSA. CDR3 protein: CASSPRDGVDAFF. The CDR3 DNA reads TGTGCCAGCAGCCCACGGGACGGAGTTGACGCTTTCTTT.

The V call is TRBV7-2, the J call TRBJ2-7, with TRBD2 identical over 11 bases. With 1 base clipped from V and 3 bases from J, the junction kept 5 bases outside the gene matches. The CDR3 spans 16 residues. The germline gives CDR1 SGHTA, CDR2 FQGNSA. In nucleotides, the CDR3 is TGTGCCAGCAGCTTAGAGGGGACTAGCGGACACTACGAGCAGTACTTC. It translates to CASSLEGTSGHYEQYF.

The chain uses TRBV5-1 and TRBJ2-5, with 7 bases lining up with TRBD1. The CDR3 spans 14 residues. Germline V gives CDR1 SGHRS, CDR2 YFSETQ. Trimming cost V 4 bases and J 2 bases; bases outside gene matches: 5. The CDR3: CASSQLTGQETQYF. The CDR3 nucleotides are TGCGCCAGCAGCCAACTGACAGGGCAAGAGACCCAGTACTTC.

The chain recombines TRBV5-6 with TRBJ1-5, with D uncertain. In germline, CDR1 is SGHDT, CDR2 YYEEEE. The CDR3 spans 13 residues. The ends were cut back, 2 bases at V and 6 bases at J, with 9 bases in the middle. The CDR3 loop is CASSFGVGQPQHF. CDR3 DNA: TGTGCCAGCAGCTTCGGGGTGGGTCAGCCCCAGCATTTT. Filled out from reference TRBV5-6 and TRBJ1-5, the complete variable domain reads DAGVTQSPTHLIKTRGQQVTLRCSPKSGHDTVSWYQQALGQGPQFIFQYYEEEERQRGNFPDRFSGHQFPNYSSELNVNALLLGDSALYLCASSFGVGQPQHFGDGTRLSIL.

The CDR3 loop reads CASSLLAGGGNEQFF. The DNA for the CDR3 is TGCGCCAGCAGTCTACTAGCGGGGGGAGGGAATGAGCAGTTCTTC. This chain connects TRBV5-1 to TRBJ2-1, with 12 bases aligning to TRBD2. Germline V gene sequence: CDR1 SGHRS, CDR2 YFSETQ. V lost 5 bases and J lost 7; bases outside the gene matches: 7. The CDR3 has 15 amino acids.

The gene calls are TRBV30 and TRBJ2-2; a weak D match, TRBD2 (5 bases). The CDR3 has 13 residues. Germline loops: CDR1 GTSNPN, CDR2 SVGIG (reference sequence). The V and J ends lost 4 bases and 6 bases respectively, with 12 bases between them. CDR3 region: CAWTLTGAGELFF. CDR3 nucleotides: TGTGCCTGGACTCTAACCGGGGCCGGGGAGCTGTTTTTT.

The chain is built from TRBV9 and TRBJ1-1; a weak D match, TRBD1 (5 bases). Deletions cut 4 bases from V and 4 bases from J, with 11 bases between. The CDR3 sequence is 13 residues long. Germline assignment: CDR1 SGDLS and CDR2 YYNGEE. The CDR3 loop is CASSSYGGTEAFF. The CDR3 coding sequence is TGTGCCAGCAGCTCGTACGGGGGCACTGAAGCTTTCTTT.

The chain employs TRBV7-6 and TRBJ2-7; no clear D gene. CDR1 is SGHVS, CDR2 FNYEAQ, per germline. The CDR3 contains 13 residues. Trimming left V 5 bases short and J 0 bases short, with 8 bases between. This chain's CDR3 is CASSAFISYEQYF. The CDR3 DNA follows: TGTGCCAGCAGCGCCTTTATCTCCTACGAGCAGTACTTC.